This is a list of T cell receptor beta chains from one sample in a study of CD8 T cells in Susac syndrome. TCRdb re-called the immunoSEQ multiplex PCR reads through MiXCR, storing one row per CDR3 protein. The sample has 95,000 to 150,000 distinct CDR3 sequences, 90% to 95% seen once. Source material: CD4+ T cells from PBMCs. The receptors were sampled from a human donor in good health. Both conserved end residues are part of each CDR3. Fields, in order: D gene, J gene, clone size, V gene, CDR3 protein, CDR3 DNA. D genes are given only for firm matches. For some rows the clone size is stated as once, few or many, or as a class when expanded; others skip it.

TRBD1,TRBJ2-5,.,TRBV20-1,CSARDRLQETQYF,TGCAGTGCGCGGGACAGGTTGCAAGAGACCCAGTACTTC
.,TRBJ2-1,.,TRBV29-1,CSVLGRGGYNEQFF,TGCAGCGTCCTTGGGAGGGGGGGATACAATGAGCAGTTCTTC
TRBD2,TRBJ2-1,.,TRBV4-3,CASSQDIPSGRRYEQFF,TGCGCCAGCAGCCAAGATATACCCAGCGGGAGGAGGTATGAGCAGTTCTTC
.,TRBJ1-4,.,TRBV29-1,CSVEDAAINEKLFF,TGCAGCGTTGAAGATGCCGCAATAAATGAAAAACTGTTTTTT
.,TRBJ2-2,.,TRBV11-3,CASSGQGPGELFF,TGTGCCAGCAGTGGCCAGGGGCCCGGGGAGCTGTTTTTT
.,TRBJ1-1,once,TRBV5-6,CASSRVGGKAFF,TGTGCCAGCAGCCGTGTCGGAGGGAAAGCTTTCTTT
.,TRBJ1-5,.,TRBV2,CASSESMTNQPQHF,TGTGCCAGCAGTGAAAGTATGACTAATCAGCCCCAGCATTTT
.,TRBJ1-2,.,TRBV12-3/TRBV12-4,CASRGRTDNYGYTF,TGTGCCAGCAGGGGACGGACAGACAACTATGGCTACACCTTC
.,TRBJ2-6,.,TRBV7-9,CASSGDGYSGANVLTF,TGTGCCAGCAGCGGGGACGGTTACTCTGGGGCCAACGTCCTGACTTTC
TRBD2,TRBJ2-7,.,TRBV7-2,CASSSGLAWNEQYF,TGTGCCAGCAGCTCGGGACTAGCTTGGAACGAGCAGTACTTC
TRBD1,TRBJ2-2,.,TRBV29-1,CSVRDRAHSNTGELFF,TGCAGCGTTAGGGACAGGGCCCACTCGAACACCGGGGAGCTGTTTTTT
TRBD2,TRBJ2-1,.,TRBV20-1,CSAERREGNNEQFF,TGCAGTGCTGAGAGAAGGGAGGGGAACAATGAGCAGTTCTTC
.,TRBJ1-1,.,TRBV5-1,CASSLEVVGSEAFF,TGCGCCAGCAGCTTGGAAGTCGTTGGGAGCGAAGCTTTCTTT
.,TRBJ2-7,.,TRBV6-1,CASSVDPGTGIYEQYF,TGTGCCAGCAGTGTGGACCCCGGGACTGGTATTTACGAGCAGTACTTC
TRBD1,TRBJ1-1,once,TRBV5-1,CASSRQGGPNTEAFF,TGCGCCAGCAGCCGACAGGGGGGGCCAAACACTGAAGCTTTCTTT
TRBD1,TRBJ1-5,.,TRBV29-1,CSVRQGGSNQPQHF,TGCAGCGTCCGACAGGGGGGAAGCAATCAGCCCCAGCATTTT
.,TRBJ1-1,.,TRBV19,CASSIPGYTEAFF,TGTGCCAGTAGTATTCCAGGGTACACTGAAGCTTTCTTT
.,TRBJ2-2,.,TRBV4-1,CASTQSGGHGATNTGELFF,TGCGCCAGCACCCAATCAGGGGGGCACGGGGCGACGAACACCGGGGAGCTGTTTTTT
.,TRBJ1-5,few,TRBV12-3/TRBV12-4,CASSLSGGQPQHF,TGTGCCAGCAGTTTATCCGGCGGGCAGCCCCAGCATTTT
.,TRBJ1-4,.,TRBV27,CASSLYGDGKLFF,TGTGCCAGCAGTTTATACGGAGACGGAAAACTGTTTTTT
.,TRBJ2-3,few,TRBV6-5,CASSYWGAGADTQYF,TGTGCCAGCAGTTACTGGGGGGCAGGGGCAGATACGCAGTATTTT
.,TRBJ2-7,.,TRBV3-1,CASSHDSVRYEQYF,TGTGCCAGCAGCCACGATTCGGTACGATACGAGCAGTACTTC
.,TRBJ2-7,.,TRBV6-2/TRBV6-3,CASSGTPTSYEQYF,TGTGCCAGCAGTGGGACACCAACCTCCTACGAGCAGTACTTC
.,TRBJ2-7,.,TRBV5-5,CASSLVGGQIKQYF,TGTGCCAGCAGCTTGGTGGGAGGACAGATAAAGCAGTACTTC
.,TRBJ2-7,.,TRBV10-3,CATSEAGPSSYEQYF,TGTGCCACAAGCGAGGCAGGGCCCTCCTCCTACGAGCAGTACTTC
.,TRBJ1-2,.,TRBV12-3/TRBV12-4,CASSLSGGGDGYTF,TGTGCCAGCAGTTTATCGGGGGGAGGGGATGGCTACACCTTC
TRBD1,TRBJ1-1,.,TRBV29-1,CSGGQGENTEAFF,TGCAGCGGCGGACAGGGAGAGAACACTGAAGCTTTCTTT
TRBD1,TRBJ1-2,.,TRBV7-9,CASSHRGLHGYTF,TGTGCCAGCAGCCACAGGGGTCTCCATGGCTACACCTTC
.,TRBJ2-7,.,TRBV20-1,CSAARAGLSYEQYF,TGCAGTGCGGCCCGGGCTGGGCTTAGCTACGAGCAGTACTTC
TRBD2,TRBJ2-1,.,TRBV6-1,CASTPGGTSGHNEQFF,TGTGCCAGCACCCCCGGAGGGACTAGCGGTCACAATGAGCAGTTCTTC
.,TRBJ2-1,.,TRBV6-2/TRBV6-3,CASSLYNEQFF,TGTGCCAGCAGTCTTTACAATGAGCAGTTCTTC
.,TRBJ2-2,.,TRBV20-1,CSAGNQGMAGELFF,TGCAGTGCTGGGAATCAGGGGATGGCCGGGGAGCTGTTTTTT
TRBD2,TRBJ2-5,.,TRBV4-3,CASSQDWAAGEETQYF,TGCGCCAGCAGCCAAGATTGGGCAGCGGGAGAAGAGACCCAGTACTTC
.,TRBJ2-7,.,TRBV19,CASSMREYEQYF,TGTGCCAGTAGCATGAGGGAATACGAGCAGTACTTC
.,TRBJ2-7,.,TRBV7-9,CASSLDSGGEQYF,TGTGCCAGCAGTTTGGACTCCGGTGGCGAGCAGTACTTC
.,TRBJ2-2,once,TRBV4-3,CASSQGQAASAINTGELFF,TGCGCCAGCAGCCAAGGGCAGGCGGCTAGCGCCATCAACACCGGGGAGCTGTTTTTT
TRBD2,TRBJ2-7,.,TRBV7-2,CASSFSSGLGDF,TGTGCCAGCAGCTTCTCTAGCGGGTTGGGGGACTTC
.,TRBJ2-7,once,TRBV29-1,CSVIDRMGSRERYF,TGCAGCGTTATCGACAGAATGGGCTCGAGAGAGCGGTACTTC
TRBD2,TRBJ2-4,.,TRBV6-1,CASRPLAGVAKNIQYF,TGTGCCAGCAGACCCCTAGCGGGAGTGGCCAAAAACATTCAGTACTTC
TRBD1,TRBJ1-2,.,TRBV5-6,CASSAGTGHTWGYTF,TGTGCCAGCAGCGCCGGGACAGGGCATACGTGGGGCTACACCTTC
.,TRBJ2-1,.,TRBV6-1,CASRLGGTEPYNEQFF,TGTGCCAGCAGACTTGGGGGGACTGAACCCTACAATGAGCAGTTCTTC
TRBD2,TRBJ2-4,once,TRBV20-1,CSVKTSGTNIQYF,TGCAGTGTCAAGACTAGCGGGACTAACATTCAGTACTTC
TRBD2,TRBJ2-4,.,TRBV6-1,CASSEWGLASKNIQYF,TGTGCCAGCAGTGAATGGGGACTAGCTAGCAAAAACATTCAGTACTTC